One and the same sample provided the 21 T cell receptor beta chains below, sequenced in a study of control samples from healthy donors and cancer patients. Method: immunoSEQ multiplex PCR; TCRdb's copy keeps in-frame clones and lacks some. The sample records approximately 83,000 clones, just over 90% being singletons. Sequenced input: blood. These receptors came from a young woman in good health.

The V gene is TRBV4-1, the J gene TRBJ1-3; D might be TRBD1 (5 bases). V was pared by 4 bases and J by 6 bases, with 22 bases between. This CDR3 is 17 amino acids long. The germline gives CDR1 MGHRA, CDR2 YSYEKL. The CDR3 DNA sequence: TGCGCCAGCAGCCCGACGTCCCCAGGGTCGGTAATAAACACCATATATTTT. It specifies CASSPTSPGSVINTIYF.

The rearrangement uses TRBV7-9 and TRBJ2-5; 7 nucleotides line up with TRBD2. The CDR3 consists of 14 residues. Trimming cost V 5 bases and J 1 base; bases outside gene matches: 4. Germline assignment: CDR1 SEHNR and CDR2 FQNEAQ (reference sequence). The CDR3 DNA is TGTGCCAGCAGCGGACGGGGGGTCCAAGAGACCCAGTACTTC. Its protein product is CASSGRGVQETQYF.

This chain connects TRBV4-1 to TRBJ2-5; maybe TRBD1 (6 bases). Germline V lookup: CDR1 MGHRA, CDR2 YSYEKL. The germline V and J ends were trimmed by 3 bases and 6 bases, with 8 bases remaining between them. This CDR3 is 12 amino acids long. As DNA, the CDR3 is TGCGCCAGCAGCCAGGACAGACAGACCCAGTACTTC. Translating gives CASSQDRQTQYF.

The chain recombines TRBV24-1 with TRBJ2-5; 7 positions agree with TRBD1. The V gene end was trimmed by 5 bases and the J gene end by 0 bases; junction bases not matched to a gene: 8. The CDR3 spans 16 residues. Germline V CDR1 and CDR2: KGHDR, SFDVKD. The CDR3 DNA reads TGTGCCACCAGTGTGATCACCGGGACAGACCAAGAGACCCAGTACTTC. Its translation is CATSVITGTDQETQYF.

The genes are TRBV19 and TRBJ1-1; 7 bases are a match to TRBD1. The CDR3 length is 15 residues. The V gene's germline CDR1 is LNHDA and CDR2 SQIVND (reference sequence). After removal of 7 bases from V and 4 bases from J, the junction contained 12 bases not matched to a gene. The CDR3 region is CASTPRRAGGTEAFF. The CDR3, as DNA: TGTGCCAGTACCCCCCGAAGGGCAGGGGGCACTGAAGCTTTCTTT.

V is TRBV18 and J is TRBJ1-2, with 8 bases identical to TRBD1. Losses at the gene ends were 0 bases for V and 4 bases for J; bases not matched to a gene: 13. CDR1 is KGHSH, CDR2 LQKENI, per germline. The CDR3 is made up of 18 amino acids. The CDR3 coding sequence is TGTGCCAGCTCACCACCGGGACAGGTGCCCGGACGGAGCTATGGCTACACCTTC. Encoded protein: CASSPPGQVPGRSYGYTF.

The V and J genes are TRBV21-1 and TRBJ2-7; no DNA check was done on the table's D call, TRBD2. TRBV21-1 counts as a pseudogene. The CDR3 is 16 amino acids. CDR3 sequence (DNA): TGTGCCAGCAGCAATGTCCTAGCGGGACCATACTACGAGCAGTACTTC. Translated: CASSNVLAGPYYEQYF.

The chain recombines TRBV6-5 with TRBJ2-5, with 9 positions matching TRBD1. Germline V CDR1 and CDR2: MNHEY, SVGAGI. The J segment lost 2 bases and the V segment lost 8 bases, leaving 3 bases of the junction unmatched. The CDR3 is 13 amino acids. Written as DNA, the CDR3 is TGTGCCAGCCACAGGGGGCAGCAAGAGACCCAGTACTTC. Amino acids: CASHRGQQETQYF.

V and J are TRBV12-3 or TRBV12-4 and TRBJ1-1, with D possibly matching TRBD1 (5 bases). There are 12 residues in the CDR3. V lost 10 bases and J lost 6, with 15 bases in between. Here the CDR3 reads CATYGTAPEAFF. The CDR3 nucleotides read TGTGCCACCTACGGGACTGCTCCTGAAGCTTTCTTT.

The J gene is TRBJ1-1, the V gene TRBV7-8; TRBD1 agrees at 8 bases. CDR3 length: 15 residues. Germline lookup yields CDR1 SGHVS and CDR2 FQNEAQ. The J segment lost 0 bases and the V segment lost 5 bases, leaving 5 bases of the junction unmatched. The chain's CDR3 is CASSPDRGMNTEAFF. CDR3 nucleotide sequence: TGTGCCAGCAGCCCCGACAGGGGAATGAACACTGAAGCTTTCTTT.

The genes are TRBV3-1 (or the pseudogene TRBV3-2) and TRBJ1-1; D not certain. The CDR3 spans 13 residues. Germline CDR1 LGHDT, CDR2 YNNKEL (reference sequence). V lost 2 bases and J 0 bases, leaving 4 bases between the germline ends. CDR3 DNA: TGTGCCAGCAGCCAACGACTGAACACTGAAGCTTTCTTT. This translates into CASSQRLNTEAFF.

The chain couples TRBV19 to TRBJ2-1; 8 bases map to TRBD1. CDR3 length: 14 residues. The V gene end was trimmed by 3 bases and the J gene end by 5 bases; junction bases not matched to a gene: 3. CDR1 and CDR2 (germline): LNHDA, SQIVND (reference sequence). CDR3 region: CASSIMDRDNEQFF. For the CDR3, the DNA is TGTGCCAGTAGTATCATGGACAGGGACAATGAGCAGTTCTTC. The variable domain in full, with the rest retrieved from reference TRBV19 and TRBJ2-1, is DGGITQSPKYLFRKEGQNVTLSCEQNLNHDAMYWYRQDPGQGLRLIYYSQIVNDFQKGDIAEGYSVSREKKESFPLTVTSAQKNPTAFYLCASSIMDRDNEQFFGPGTRLTVL.

The V call is TRBV28, the J call TRBJ2-2; D might be TRBD2 (6 bases). Trimming cost V 6 bases and J 2 bases, with 25 bases left between them. The CDR3 spans 19 residues. Germline V CDR1 and CDR2: MDHEN, SYDVKM. The CDR3 DNA follows: TGTGCCAGCAGCGCAACCCGGCTTTCTGGGGGGATTAACACCGGGGAGCTGTTTTTT. Amino acids: CASSATRLSGGINTGELFF.

V and J are TRBV2 and TRBJ2-1; D is uncertain. The germline gives CDR1 SNHLY, CDR2 FYNNEI. This CDR3 region has 12 residues. V shed 1 base and J shed 10 bases, with 8 bases lying between them. CDR3 DNA: TGTGCCAGCAGTGAAGTGAAGGACGAGCAGTTCTTC. As protein: CASSEVKDEQFF.

This clone showed up just a few times. The chain employs TRBV6-4 and TRBJ1-1, with D unresolved. V was clipped by 3 bases and J by 1 base, with 6 bases between them. CDR1 is MRHNA, CDR2 SNTAGT, per germline. The CDR3 extends over 13 amino acids. Here the CDR3 DNA reads TGTGCCAGCAGTGAGGACGGGAACACTGAAGCTTTCTTT. Translated, it gives CASSEDGNTEAFF.

V usage is TRBV3-1 (or the pseudogene TRBV3-2) and J usage is TRBJ1-1, with D maybe TRBD1 (5 bases). The CDR3 is 15 residues long. Germline V CDR1 and CDR2: LGHDT, YNNKEL (reference sequence). Trimming removed 0 bases from V and 4 bases from J, with 12 bases in between. CDR3 nucleotides: TGTGCCAGCAGCCAAGAGGCGGGGGTCGGCACTGAAGCTTTCTTT. It codes for CASSQEAGVGTEAFF.

This clone was recorded only once. The chain employs TRBV11-2 and TRBJ2-1, with D perhaps TRBD2 (7 bases). The CDR3 is made up of 16 amino acids. V lost 4 bases to trimming and J lost 7 bases, with 20 bases between them. The germline V gene encodes CDR1 SGHAT and CDR2 FQNNGV. As DNA, the CDR3 is TGTGCCAGCAGCTCCCCTCGGGGGGCGCCTGCGAATGAGCAGTTCTTC. This translates into CASSSPRGAPANEQFF. Supplemented by reference TRBV11-2 and TRBJ2-1, the full variable domain reads EAGVAQSPRYKIIEKRQSVAFWCNPISGHATLYWYQQILGQGPKLLIQFQNNGVVDDSQLPKDRFSAERLKGVDSTLKIQPAKLEDSAVYLCASSSPRGAPANEQFFGPGTRLTVL.

The rearrangement joins TRBV6-6 to TRBJ1-4, with D possibly matching TRBD1 (6 bases). In germline, CDR1 is MNHNY, CDR2 SVGAGI (reference sequence). This CDR3 contains 15 residues. V was pared by 8 bases and J by 6 bases, with 19 bases between. The CDR3, as DNA: TGTGCCAGCCGGCCTCGGGGGGGCGTTGATGAAAAACTGTTTTTT. This gives the protein CASRPRGGVDEKLFF.

There are a few counts of this clone. The J gene is TRBJ1-1, the V gene TRBV11-3; D is unresolved. In germline, CDR1 is SGHNT, CDR2 YENEEA. The CDR3 runs to 13 residues. The V end lost 4 bases, the J end lost 3 bases, and 9 bases lay between the germline ends. The CDR3 region has the DNA TGTGCCAGCAGCTCTAGACGATACACTGAAGCTTTCTTT. It is translated as CASSSRRYTEAFF.

J is TRBJ1-6 and V is TRBV12-5, with D hard to call. V lost 1 base to trimming and J lost 8 bases, with 18 bases between them. The CDR3 sequence is 17 residues long. Per the germline V gene, CDR1 is LGHNT and CDR2 is FRNRAP. The CDR3 here is CASGLATRTGLHSPLHF. CDR3 in DNA: TGTGCTAGTGGTTTGGCCACTCGGACGGGCCTACATTCACCCCTCCACTTT.

The rearrangement links TRBV5-1 to TRBJ2-1; TRBD2 matches at 8 bases. The CDR3 is 14 amino acids. CDR1 SGHRS and CDR2 YFSETQ come from the germline V gene. V lost 0 bases to trimming and J lost 6 bases; unmatched junction nucleotides: 2. The CDR3 loop is CASSLETSVNEQFF. CDR3 DNA: TGCGCCAGCAGCTTGGAGACTAGCGTCAATGAGCAGTTCTTC.